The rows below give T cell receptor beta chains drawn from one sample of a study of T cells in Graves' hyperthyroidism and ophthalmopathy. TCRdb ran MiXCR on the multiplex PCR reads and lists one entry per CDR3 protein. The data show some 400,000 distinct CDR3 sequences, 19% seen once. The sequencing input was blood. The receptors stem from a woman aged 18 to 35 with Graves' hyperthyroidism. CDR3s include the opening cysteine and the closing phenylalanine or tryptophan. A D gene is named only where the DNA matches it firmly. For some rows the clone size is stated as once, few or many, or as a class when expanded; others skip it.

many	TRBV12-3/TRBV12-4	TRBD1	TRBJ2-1	CASSRRQGAREQFF	TGTGCCAGCAGCCGAAGACAGGGGGCGAGAGAGCAGTTCTTC
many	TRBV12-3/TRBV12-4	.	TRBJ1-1	CASSSKRPRTEAFF	TGTGCCAGCAGTTCTAAACGGCCCCGCACTGAAGCTTTCTTT
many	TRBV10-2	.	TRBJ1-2	CASSVQFYGYTF	TGCGCCAGCAGTGTTCAGTTCTATGGCTACACCTTC
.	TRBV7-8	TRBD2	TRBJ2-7	CASSYWEGGSYEQYF	TGTGCCAGCAGCTACTGGGAGGGAGGATCCTACGAGCAGTACTTC
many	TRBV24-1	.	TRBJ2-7	CATSDSGDGSYEQYF	TGTGCCACCAGTGATTCAGGCGACGGCTCCTACGAGCAGTACTTC
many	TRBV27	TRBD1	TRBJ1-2	CASSLGDRGLYGYTF	TGTGCCAGCAGTTTAGGGGACAGGGGACTCTATGGCTACACCTTC
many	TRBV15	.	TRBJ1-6	CATSIAYSPLHF	TGTGCCACCAGCATCGCCTATTCACCCCTCCACTTT
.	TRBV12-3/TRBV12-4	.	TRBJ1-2	CASNSAVHGYTF	TGTGCCAGCAATTCGGCAGTCCATGGCTACACCTTC
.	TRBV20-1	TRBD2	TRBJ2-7	CRPASGASSYEQYF	TGCAGGCCGGCTAGCGGGGCGAGCTCCTACGAGCAGTACTTC
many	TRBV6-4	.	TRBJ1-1	CASREFTGRFF	TGTGCCAGCAGAGAATTCACAGGTCGCTTCTTT
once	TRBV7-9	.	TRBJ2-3	CASSWGDTQDF	TGTGCCAGCAGCTGGGGGGATACGCAGGATTTT
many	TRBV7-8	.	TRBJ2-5	CASSLERQETQYF	TGTGCCAGCAGCTTAGAGCGACAAGAGACCCAGTACTTC
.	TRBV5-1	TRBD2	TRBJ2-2	CASTVTSGDTGELFF	TGCGCCAGCACCGTAACTAGCGGAGACACCGGGGAGCTGTTTTTT
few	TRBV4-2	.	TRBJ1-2	CASSPRRGAPLQNLGYGYTF	TGTGCCAGCAGTCCACGCCGGGGGGCCCCATTACAGAACCTAGGCTATGGCTACACCTTC
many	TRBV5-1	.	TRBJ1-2	CASSLEGLNYGYTF	TGCGCCAGCAGCTTGGAGGGCCTCAACTATGGCTACACCTTC
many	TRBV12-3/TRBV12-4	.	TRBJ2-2	CASIKGGNTGELFF	TGTGCCAGCATTAAGGGTGGAAACACCGGGGAGCTGTTTTTT
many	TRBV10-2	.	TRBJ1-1	CASSESTGYNTEAFF	TGCGCCAGCAGTGAGTCGACAGGATATAACACTGAAGCTTTCTTT
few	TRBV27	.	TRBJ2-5	CASSLMGQGTQYF	TGTGCCAGCAGTTTAATGGGCCAGGGGACCCAGTACTTC
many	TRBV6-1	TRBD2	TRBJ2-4	CASSIAGGPGNIQYF	TGTGCCAGCAGCATAGCGGGGGGGCCGGGAAACATTCAGTACTTC